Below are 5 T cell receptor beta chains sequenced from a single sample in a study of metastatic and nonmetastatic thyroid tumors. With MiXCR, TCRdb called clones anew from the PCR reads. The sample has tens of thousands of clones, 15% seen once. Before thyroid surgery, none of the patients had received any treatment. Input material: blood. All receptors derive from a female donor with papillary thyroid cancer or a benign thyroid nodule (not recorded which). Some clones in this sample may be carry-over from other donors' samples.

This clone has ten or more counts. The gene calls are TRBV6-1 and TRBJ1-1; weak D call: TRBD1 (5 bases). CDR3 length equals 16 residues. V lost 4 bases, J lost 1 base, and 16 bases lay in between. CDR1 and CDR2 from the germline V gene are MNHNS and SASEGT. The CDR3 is CASSAFPGRRNTEAFF. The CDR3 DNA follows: TGTGCCAGCAGTGCCTTCCCGGGACGAAGGAACACTGAAGCTTTCTTT.

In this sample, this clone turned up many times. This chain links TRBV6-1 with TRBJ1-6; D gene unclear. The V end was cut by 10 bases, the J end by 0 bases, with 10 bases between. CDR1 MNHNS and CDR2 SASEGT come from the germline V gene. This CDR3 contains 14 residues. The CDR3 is CAIIGSSYNSPLHF. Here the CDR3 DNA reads TGTGCCATAATAGGGAGCTCCTATAATTCACCCCTCCACTTT.

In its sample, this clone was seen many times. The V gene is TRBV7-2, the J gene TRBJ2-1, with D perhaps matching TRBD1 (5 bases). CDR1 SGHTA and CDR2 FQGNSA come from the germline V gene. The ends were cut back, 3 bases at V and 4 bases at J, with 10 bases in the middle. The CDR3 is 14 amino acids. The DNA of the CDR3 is TGTGCCAGCAGCTTCGACGACAGATACAATGAGCAGTTCTTC. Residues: CASSFDDRYNEQFF.

The CDR3 loop is CATTPSGVGFSDTQYF. The CDR3 DNA reads TGTGCCACCACCCCCTCTGGGGTGGGTTTTTCGGATACGCAGTATTTT. J is TRBJ2-3 and V is TRBV2; D is unclear. V lost 10 bases and J lost 6, with 26 bases in between. Germline V gives CDR1 SNHLY, CDR2 FYNNEI. The CDR3 length is 16 residues.

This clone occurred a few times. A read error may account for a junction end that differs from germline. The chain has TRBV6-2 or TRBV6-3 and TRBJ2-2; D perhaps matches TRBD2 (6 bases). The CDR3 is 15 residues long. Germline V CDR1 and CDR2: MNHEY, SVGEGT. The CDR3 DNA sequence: TGTGCCAGCGTTGGGCCGGGACTTAACACCTGGGAGCTGTTTTTT. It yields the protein CASVGPGLNTWELFF.